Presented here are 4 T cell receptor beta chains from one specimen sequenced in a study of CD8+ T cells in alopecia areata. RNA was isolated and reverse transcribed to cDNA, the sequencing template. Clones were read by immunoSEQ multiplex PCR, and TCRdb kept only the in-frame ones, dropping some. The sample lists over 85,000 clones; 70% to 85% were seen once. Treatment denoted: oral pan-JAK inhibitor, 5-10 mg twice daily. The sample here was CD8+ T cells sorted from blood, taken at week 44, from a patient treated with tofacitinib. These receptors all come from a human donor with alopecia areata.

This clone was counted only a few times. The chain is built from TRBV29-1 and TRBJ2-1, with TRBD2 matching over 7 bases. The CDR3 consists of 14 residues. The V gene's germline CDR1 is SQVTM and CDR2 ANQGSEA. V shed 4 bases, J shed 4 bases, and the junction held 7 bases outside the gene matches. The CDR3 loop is CSVVGRAGYNEQFF. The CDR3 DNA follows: TGCAGCGTTGTGGGGAGAGCGGGGTACAATGAGCAGTTCTTC.

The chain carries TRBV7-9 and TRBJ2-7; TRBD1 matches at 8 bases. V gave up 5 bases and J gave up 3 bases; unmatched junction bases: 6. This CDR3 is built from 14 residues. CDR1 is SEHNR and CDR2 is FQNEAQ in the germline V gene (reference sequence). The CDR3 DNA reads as TGTGCCAGCAGCCCTTCGGGACAGGACTACGAGCAGTACTTC. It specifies CASSPSGQDYEQYF.

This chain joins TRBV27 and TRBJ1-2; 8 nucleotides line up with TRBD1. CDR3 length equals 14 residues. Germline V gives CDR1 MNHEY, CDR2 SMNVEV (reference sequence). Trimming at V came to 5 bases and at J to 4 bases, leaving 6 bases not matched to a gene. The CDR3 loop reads CASSTSGGGYGYTF. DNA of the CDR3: TGTGCCAGCAGTACCTCAGGGGGCGGCTATGGCTACACCTTC.

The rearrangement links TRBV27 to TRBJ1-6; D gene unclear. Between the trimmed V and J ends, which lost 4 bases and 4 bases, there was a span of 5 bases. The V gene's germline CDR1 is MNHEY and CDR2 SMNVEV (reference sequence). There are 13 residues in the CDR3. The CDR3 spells CASSWGYNSPLHF. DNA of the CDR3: TGTGCCAGCAGTTGGGGTTATAATTCACCCCTCCACTTT.